The table lists the clone carrying this TCR beta chain with a count of one. The CDR3 contains 15 residues. V was clipped by 1 base and J by 4 bases, with 11 bases between them. The germline CDR1 and CDR2 sequences are LGHDT and YNNKEL (reference sequence). How the authors handled the data: Using reference gene primer amplification, nucleated cell counts were estimated. Profiling relied on immunoSEQ multiplex PCR, and the TCRdb table lists in-frame clones only, not all of them. For V, J and clone size, that table is used; D and trimming come from the DNA. The sample has about 120,000 clones, 84% seen once. This record comes from a study of blood T cell repertoires in COVID-19. Turning to the study itself: Sites in the United States, Italy and Spain provided acute and convalescent COVID-19 samples.

The rearrangement uses TRBV3-1 (or the pseudogene TRBV3-2) and TRBJ2-4; unclear D gene. The TCR originated in a woman in her forties with acute or convalescent COVID-19. Sequences were obtained from peripheral blood. CDR3 sequence reads: CASSQAGLQKNIQYF. The CDR3 coding sequence is TGTGCCAGCAGCCAAGCCGGGTTGCAGAAAAACATTCAGTACTTC.